This T cell receptor beta chain was recovered during a study of T-cell reconstitution after alpha-beta-depleted transplantation in children. Study-wide points: T cells produced anew were the main source of T-cell counts and diversity one year after transplant.

This clonotype was counted only a few times. Its matching antigen is unknown. The CDR3 is 13 residues long. Trimming took off 8 bases at V and 4 bases at J, with 14 bases between the two ends. Germline assignment: CDR1 LNHNV and CDR2 YYDKDF (reference sequence). Unique molecular identifiers were incorporated during preparation of the TCRbeta library. TCRdb fed the PCR reads into MiXCR, producing one record per CDR3 protein. The table includes a few hundred thousand distinct CDR3 sequences, around 27% detected once. This chain joins TRBV15 and TRBJ1-1; the D gene is possibly TRBD1 (6 bases). The material was PBMCs, obtained before TCRalphabeta/CD19-depleted stem cell transplant. The receptor was isolated from a boy under two years old with Wiskott-Aldrich syndrome, due to receive a stem cell transplant. The CDR3 DNA follows: TGTGCCACCCTTAGAGGGGGGCTCACTGAAGCTTTCTTT. Translating gives CATLRGGLTEAFF.